These 10 T cell receptor beta chains share one sample of origin, sequenced in a study of cytomegalovirus exposure and HLA in healthy donors. With 60 Vbeta and 13 Jbeta primers, the PCR was carried out. This table comes from immunoSEQ multiplex PCR, and its TCRdb copy is limited to in-frame clones, with some not included. Here the sample spans 100,000 to 150,000 clones, approximately 78% being singletons. Sequencing used PBMCs. Every receptor here comes from a young man in good health and CMV-seropositive.

This clone was seen a single time. V is TRBV7-2 and J is TRBJ1-2, with D uncertain. V was pared by 2 bases and J by 5 bases, with 12 bases between. Germline V gives CDR1 SGHTA, CDR2 FQGNSA. The CDR3 is made up of 14 amino acids. The CDR3 spells CASSLILGEYGYTF. CDR3 bases: TGTGCCAGCAGCTTAATTCTAGGCGAATATGGCTACACCTTC.

CDR3 loop: CASSAGGSYNEQFF. The CDR3, as DNA: TGTGCCAGTAGCGCGGGAGGTTCCTACAATGAGCAGTTCTTC. The chain carries TRBV27 and TRBJ2-1, with 8 bases that match TRBD2. Trimming at V came to 9 bases and at J to 1 base, leaving 5 bases not matched to a gene. Germline loops: CDR1 MNHEY, CDR2 SMNVEV (reference sequence). The CDR3 contains 14 residues.

The chain employs TRBV30 and TRBJ1-2; TRBD1 matches at 9 bases. The CDR3 runs 13 residues. Germline CDR1 is GTSNPN and CDR2 is SVGIG (reference sequence). V was clipped by 3 bases and J by 4 bases; unmatched bases: 3. CDR3 DNA sequence: TGTGCCTGGAGACGGGACAGGGTCTATGGCTACACCTTC. Translation: CAWRRDRVYGYTF.

CDR3 bases: TGTGCCAGCAGCCCAGACAGGGAGGGAGCATCTGGAAACACCATATATTTT. This encodes CASSPDREGASGNTIYF. The chain combines TRBV4-2 with TRBJ1-3; TRBD1 matches at 7 bases. Per the germline V gene, CDR1 is LGHNA and CDR2 is YNFKEQ. This CDR3 contains 17 residues. The V gene end was trimmed by 4 bases and the J gene end by 1 base; junction bases not matched to a gene: 10.

The gene calls are TRBV5-1 and TRBJ2-2; D possibly corresponds to TRBD2 (7 bases). The CDR3 length is 16 residues. Germline CDR1 reads SGHRS; CDR2 reads YFSETQ. V lost 4 bases to trimming and J lost 3 bases, with 16 bases between them. In nucleotides, the CDR3 is TGCGCCAGCAGCCCGTGGGGGGGGCGCGACACCGGGGAGCTGTTTTTT. Its translation: CASSPWGGRDTGELFF. The entire variable domain, with the rest obtained from reference TRBV5-1 and TRBJ2-2, is as follows: KAGVTQTPRYLIKTRGQQVTLSCSPISGHRSVSWYQQTPGQGLQFLFEYFSETQRNKGNFPGRFSGRQFSNSRSEMNVSTLELGDSALYLCASSPWGGRDTGELFFGEGSRLTVL.

This clone was seen a handful of times. The chain is built from TRBV9 and TRBJ2-2, with D possibly being TRBD2 (7 bases). V shed 0 bases and J shed 6 bases, with 9 bases lying between them. The CDR3 is made up of 14 amino acids. Germline V CDR1 and CDR2: SGDLS, YYNGEE. The DNA of the CDR3 is TGTGCCAGCAGCGTAGGAGGGGGGGCCGGGGAGCTGTTTTTT. This translates into CASSVGGGAGELFF.

This chain uses TRBV27 with TRBJ2-7; 10 nucleotides match TRBD2. In germline, CDR1 is MNHEY, CDR2 SMNVEV (reference sequence). CDR3 size: 14 residues. Trimming cost V 3 bases and J 4 bases; bases outside gene matches: 3. The CDR3 DNA reads TGTGCCAGCAGTTTGGGGACTAGCGCTTACGAGCAGTACTTC. It is translated as CASSLGTSAYEQYF.

The V and J genes are TRBV27 and TRBJ1-1; TRBD1 agrees at 9 bases. The J segment lost 3 bases and the V segment lost 3 bases, leaving 2 bases of the junction unmatched. This CDR3 is 14 amino acids long. Germline V gene lookup returns CDR1 MNHEY and CDR2 SMNVEV (reference sequence). CDR3 sequence: CASSLTGGHTEAFF. DNA for the CDR3: TGTGCCAGCAGTTTGACAGGGGGGCACACTGAAGCTTTCTTT.

The rearrangement links TRBV5-1 to TRBJ2-3, with TRBD2 identical over 7 bases. Trimming removed 1 base from V and 4 bases from J; junction bases left unmatched: 9. Germline CDR1 is SGHRS and CDR2 is YFSETQ. The CDR3 has 16 residues. CDR3 in amino acids: CASSLFGGSNSDTQYF. For the CDR3, the DNA is TGCGCCAGCAGCTTGTTTGGCGGGAGTAATTCAGATACGCAGTATTTT.

The V and J genes are TRBV27 and TRBJ2-1; D is perhaps TRBD1 (5 bases). V was shortened by 5 bases and J by 0 bases, with 8 bases between the two germline ends. The CDR3 consists of 14 residues. CDR1 and CDR2 (germline): MNHEY, SMNVEV (reference sequence). CDR3: CASSHRSSYNEQFF. The CDR3 DNA sequence: TGTGCCAGCAGTCACAGGAGCTCCTACAATGAGCAGTTCTTC.